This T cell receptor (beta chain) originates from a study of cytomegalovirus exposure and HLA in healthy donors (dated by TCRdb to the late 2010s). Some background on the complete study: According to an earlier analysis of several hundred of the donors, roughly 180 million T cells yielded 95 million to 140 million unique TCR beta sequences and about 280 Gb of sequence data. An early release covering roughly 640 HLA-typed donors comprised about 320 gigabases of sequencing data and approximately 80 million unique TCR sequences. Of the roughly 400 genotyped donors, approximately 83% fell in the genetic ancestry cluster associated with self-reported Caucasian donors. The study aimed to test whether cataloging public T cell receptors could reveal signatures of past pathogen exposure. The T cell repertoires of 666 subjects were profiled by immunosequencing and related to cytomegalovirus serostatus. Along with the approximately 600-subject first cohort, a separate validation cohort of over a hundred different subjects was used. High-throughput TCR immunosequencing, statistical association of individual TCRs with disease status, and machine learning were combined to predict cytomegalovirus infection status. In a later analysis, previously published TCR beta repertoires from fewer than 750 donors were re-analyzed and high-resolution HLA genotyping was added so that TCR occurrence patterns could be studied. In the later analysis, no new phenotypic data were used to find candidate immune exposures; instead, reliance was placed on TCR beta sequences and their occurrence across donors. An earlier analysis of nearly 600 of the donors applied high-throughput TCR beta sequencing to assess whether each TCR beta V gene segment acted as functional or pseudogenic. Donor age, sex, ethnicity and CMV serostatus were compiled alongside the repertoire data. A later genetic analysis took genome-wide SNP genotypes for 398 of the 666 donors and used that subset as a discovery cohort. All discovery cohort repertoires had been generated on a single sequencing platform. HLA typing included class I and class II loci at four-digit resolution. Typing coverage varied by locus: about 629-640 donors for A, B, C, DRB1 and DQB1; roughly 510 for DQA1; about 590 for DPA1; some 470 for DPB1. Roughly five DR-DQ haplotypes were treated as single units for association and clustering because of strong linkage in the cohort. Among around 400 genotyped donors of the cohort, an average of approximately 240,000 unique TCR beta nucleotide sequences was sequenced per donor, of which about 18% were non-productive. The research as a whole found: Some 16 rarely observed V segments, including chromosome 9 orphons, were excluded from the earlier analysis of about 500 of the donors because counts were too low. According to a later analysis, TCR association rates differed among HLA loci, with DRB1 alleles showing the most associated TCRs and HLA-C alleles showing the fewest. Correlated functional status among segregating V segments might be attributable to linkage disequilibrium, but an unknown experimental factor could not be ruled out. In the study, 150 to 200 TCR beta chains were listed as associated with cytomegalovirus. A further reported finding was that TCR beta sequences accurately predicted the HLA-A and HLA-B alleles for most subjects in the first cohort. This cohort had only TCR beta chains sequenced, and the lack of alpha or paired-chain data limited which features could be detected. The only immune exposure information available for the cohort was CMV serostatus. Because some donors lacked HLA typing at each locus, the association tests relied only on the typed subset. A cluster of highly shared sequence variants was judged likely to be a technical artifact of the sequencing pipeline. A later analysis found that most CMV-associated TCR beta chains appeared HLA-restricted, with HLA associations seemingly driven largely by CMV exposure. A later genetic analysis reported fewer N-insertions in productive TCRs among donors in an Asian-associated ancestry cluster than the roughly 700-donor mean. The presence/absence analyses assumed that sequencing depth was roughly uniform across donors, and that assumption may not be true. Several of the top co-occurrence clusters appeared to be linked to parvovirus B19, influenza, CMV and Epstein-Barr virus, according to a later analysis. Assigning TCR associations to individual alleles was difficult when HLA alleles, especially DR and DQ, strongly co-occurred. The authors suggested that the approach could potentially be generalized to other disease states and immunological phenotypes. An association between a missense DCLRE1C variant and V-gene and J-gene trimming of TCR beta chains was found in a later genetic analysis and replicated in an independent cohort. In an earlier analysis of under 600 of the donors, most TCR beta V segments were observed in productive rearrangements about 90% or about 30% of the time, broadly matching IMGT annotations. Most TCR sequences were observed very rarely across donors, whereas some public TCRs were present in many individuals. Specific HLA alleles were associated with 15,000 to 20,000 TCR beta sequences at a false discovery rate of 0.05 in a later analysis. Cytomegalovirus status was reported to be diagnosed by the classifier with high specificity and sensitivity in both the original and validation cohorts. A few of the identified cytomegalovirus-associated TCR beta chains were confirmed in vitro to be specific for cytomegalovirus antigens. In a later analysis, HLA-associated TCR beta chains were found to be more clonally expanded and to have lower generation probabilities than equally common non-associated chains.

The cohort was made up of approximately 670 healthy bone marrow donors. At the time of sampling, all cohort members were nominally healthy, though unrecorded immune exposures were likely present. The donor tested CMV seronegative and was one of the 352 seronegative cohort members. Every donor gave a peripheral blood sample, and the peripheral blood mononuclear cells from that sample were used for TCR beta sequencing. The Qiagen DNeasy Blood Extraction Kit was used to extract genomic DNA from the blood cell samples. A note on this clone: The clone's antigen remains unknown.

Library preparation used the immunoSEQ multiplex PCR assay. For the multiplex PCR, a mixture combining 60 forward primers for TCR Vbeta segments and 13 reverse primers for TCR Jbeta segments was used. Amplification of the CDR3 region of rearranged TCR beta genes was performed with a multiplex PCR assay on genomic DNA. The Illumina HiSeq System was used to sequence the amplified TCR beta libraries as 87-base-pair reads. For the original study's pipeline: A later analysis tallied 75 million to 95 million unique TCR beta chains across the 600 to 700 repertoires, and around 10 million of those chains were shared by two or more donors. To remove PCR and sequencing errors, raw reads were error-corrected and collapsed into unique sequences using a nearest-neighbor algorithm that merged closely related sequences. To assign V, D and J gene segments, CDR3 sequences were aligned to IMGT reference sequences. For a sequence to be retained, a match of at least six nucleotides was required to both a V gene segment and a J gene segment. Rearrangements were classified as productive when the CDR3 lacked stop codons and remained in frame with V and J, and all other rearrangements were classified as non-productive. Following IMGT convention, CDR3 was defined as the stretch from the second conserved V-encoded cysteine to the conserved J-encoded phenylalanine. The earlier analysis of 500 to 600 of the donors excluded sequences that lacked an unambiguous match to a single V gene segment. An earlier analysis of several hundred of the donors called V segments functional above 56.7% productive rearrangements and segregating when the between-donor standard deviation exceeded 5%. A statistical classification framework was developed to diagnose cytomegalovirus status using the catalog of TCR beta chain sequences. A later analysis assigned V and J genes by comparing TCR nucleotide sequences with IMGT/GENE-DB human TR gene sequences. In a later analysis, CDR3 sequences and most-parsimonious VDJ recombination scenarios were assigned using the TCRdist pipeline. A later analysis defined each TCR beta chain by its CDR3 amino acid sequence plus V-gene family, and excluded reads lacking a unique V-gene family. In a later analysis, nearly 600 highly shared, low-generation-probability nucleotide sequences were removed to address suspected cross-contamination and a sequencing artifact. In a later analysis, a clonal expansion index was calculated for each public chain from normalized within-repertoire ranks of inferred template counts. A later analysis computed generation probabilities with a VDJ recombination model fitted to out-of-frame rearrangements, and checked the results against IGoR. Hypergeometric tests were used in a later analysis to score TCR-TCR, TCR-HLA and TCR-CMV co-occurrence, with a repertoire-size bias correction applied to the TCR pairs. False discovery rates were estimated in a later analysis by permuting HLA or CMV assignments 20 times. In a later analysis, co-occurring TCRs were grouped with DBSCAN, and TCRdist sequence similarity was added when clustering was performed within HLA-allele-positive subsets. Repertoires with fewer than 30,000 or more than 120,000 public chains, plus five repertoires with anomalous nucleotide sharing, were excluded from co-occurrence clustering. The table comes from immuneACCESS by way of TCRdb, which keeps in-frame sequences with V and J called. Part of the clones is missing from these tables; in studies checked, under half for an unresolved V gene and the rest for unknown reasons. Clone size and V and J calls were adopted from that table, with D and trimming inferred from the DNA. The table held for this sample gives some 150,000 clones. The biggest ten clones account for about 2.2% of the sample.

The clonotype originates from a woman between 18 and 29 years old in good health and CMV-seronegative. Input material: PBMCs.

The sequenced DNA is TGTGCCAGCAGCGTAACCGGGAACTCCTACGAGCAGTACTTC. Translated, it reads CASSVTGNSYEQYF. Recombination connected TRBV9 to TRBJ2-7, with a tentative D gene TRBD2 over 5 matching bases. The CDR3 starts with the cysteine, ends with the phenylalanine, and has 14 residues. Only the CDR3 DNA is retained, 42 bases long and in frame from the first base. V drops 1 base and J drops 0 bases, leaving 8 bases in between. From the germline V gene, CDR1 is SGDLS and CDR2 is YYNGEE.